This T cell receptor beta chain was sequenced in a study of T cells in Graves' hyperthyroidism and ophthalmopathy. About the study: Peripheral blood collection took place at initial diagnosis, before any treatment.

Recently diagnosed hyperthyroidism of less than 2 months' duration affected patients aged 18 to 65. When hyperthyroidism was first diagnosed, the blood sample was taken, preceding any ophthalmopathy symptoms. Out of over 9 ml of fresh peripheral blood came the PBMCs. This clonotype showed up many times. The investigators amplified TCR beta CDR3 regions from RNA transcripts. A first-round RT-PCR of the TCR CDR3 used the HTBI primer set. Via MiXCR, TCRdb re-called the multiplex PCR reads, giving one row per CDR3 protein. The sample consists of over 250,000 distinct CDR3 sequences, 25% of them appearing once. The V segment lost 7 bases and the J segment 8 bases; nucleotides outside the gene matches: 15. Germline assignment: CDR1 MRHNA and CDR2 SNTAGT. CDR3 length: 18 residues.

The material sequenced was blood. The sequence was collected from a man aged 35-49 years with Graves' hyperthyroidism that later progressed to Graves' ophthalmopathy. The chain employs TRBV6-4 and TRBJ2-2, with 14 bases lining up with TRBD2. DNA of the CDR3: TGTGCCAGCAATGCCTTTTTGGGACTAGCGGGAGCGTCTGGGGAGCTGTTTTTT. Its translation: CASNAFLGLAGASGELFF.